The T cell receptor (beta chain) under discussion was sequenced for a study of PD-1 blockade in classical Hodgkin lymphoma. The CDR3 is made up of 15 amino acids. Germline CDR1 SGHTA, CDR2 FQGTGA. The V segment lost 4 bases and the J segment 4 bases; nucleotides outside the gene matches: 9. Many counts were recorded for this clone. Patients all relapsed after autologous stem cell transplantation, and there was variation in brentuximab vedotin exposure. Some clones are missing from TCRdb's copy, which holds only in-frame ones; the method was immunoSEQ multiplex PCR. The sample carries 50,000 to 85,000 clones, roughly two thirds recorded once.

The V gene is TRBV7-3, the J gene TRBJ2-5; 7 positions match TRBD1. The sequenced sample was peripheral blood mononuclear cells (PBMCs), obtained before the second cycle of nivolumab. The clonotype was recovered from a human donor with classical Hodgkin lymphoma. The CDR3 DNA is TGTGCCAGCAGCTCCAGGGGGTCGGATGGAGAGACCCAGTACTTC. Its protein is CASSSRGSDGETQYF.